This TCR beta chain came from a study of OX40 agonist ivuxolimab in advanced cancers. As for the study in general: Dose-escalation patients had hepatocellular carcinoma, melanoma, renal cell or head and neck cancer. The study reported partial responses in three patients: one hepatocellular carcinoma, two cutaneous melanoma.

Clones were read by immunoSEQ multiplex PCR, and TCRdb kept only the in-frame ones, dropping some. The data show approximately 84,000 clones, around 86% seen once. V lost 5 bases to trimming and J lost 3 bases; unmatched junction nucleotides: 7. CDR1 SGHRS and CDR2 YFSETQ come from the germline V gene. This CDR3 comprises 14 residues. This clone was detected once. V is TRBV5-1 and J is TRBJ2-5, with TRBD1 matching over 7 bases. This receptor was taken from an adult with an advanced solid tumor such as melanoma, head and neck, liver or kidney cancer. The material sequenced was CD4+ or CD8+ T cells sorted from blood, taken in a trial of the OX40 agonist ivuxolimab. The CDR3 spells CASSLTGTEETQYF. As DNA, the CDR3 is TGCGCCAGCAGTCTCACCGGGACAGAAGAGACCCAGTACTTC.